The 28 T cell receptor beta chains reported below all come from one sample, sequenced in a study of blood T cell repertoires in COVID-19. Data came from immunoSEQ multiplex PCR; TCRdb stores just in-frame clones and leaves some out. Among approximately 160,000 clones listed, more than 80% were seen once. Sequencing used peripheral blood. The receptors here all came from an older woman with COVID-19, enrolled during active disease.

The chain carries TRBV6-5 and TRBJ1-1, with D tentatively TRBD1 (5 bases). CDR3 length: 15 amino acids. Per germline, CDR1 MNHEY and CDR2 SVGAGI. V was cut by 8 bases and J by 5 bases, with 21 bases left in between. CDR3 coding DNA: TGTGCCAGCTCCCCCACGGGGGTTGCGGGGACTGAAGCTTTCTTT. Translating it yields CASSPTGVAGTEAFF.

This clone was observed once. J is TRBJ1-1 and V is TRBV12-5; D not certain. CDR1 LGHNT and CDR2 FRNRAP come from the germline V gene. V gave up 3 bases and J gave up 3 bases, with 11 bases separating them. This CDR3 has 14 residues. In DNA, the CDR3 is TGTGCTAGTGGTTTCCCTCCGGGAGACACTGAAGCTTTCTTT. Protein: CASGFPPGDTEAFF.

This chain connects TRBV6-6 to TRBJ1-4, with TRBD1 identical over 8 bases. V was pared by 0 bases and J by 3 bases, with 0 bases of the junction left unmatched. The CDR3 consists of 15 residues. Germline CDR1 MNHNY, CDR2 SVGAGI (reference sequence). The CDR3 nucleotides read TGTGCCAGCAGTTACTCGACAGGGGCTAATGAAAAACTGTTTTTT. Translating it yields CASSYSTGANEKLFF.

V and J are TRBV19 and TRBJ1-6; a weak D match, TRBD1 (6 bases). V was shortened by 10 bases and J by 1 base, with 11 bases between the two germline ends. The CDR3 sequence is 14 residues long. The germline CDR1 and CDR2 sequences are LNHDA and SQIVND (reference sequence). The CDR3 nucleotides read TGTGCCACTCGACAGGCGTCCTATAATTCACCCCTCCACTTT. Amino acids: CATRQASYNSPLHF.

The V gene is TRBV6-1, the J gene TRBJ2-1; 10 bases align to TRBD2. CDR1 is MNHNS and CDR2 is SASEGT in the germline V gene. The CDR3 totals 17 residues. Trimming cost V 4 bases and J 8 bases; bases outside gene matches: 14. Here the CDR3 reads CASSVGSGGTPGDEQFF. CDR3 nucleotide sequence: TGTGCCAGCAGTGTGGGTAGCGGGGGGACCCCGGGGGATGAGCAGTTCTTC.

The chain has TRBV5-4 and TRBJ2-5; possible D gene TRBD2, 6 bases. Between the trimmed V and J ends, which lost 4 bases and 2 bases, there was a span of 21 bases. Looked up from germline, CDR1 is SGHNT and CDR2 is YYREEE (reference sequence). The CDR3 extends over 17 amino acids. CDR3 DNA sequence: TGTGCCAGCAGCCGACGGGACTTTGGGGGAATACAAGAGACCCAGTACTTC. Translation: CASSRRDFGGIQETQYF.

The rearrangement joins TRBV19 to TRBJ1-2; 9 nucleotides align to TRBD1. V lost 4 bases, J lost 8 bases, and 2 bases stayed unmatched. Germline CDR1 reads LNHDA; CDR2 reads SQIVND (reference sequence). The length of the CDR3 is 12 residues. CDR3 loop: CASSNRGQGYTF. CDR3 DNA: TGTGCCAGTAGTAACAGGGGGCAAGGCTACACCTTC.

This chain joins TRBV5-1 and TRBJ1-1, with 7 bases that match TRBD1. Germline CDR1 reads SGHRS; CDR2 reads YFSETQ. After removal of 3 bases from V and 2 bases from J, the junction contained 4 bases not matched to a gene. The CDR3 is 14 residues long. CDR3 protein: CASSSGQRNTEAFF. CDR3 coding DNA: TGCGCCAGCAGCTCGGGACAGCGAAACACTGAAGCTTTCTTT.

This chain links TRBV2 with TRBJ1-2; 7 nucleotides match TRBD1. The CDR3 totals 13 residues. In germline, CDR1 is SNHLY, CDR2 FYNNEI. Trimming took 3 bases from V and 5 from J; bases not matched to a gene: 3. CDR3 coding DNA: TGTGCCAGCAGTGAGGGGACAGCTTATGGCTACACCTTC. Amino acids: CASSEGTAYGYTF.

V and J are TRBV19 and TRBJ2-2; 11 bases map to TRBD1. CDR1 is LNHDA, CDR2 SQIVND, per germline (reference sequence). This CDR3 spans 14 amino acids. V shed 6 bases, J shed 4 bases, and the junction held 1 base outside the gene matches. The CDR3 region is CASRDRGLTGELFF. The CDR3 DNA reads TGTGCCAGTAGGGACAGGGGGCTCACCGGGGAGCTGTTTTTT. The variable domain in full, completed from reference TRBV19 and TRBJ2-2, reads DGGITQSPKYLFRKEGQNVTLSCEQNLNHDAMYWYRQDPGQGLRLIYYSQIVNDFQKGDIAEGYSVSREKKESFPLTVTSAQKNPTAFYLCASRDRGLTGELFFGEGSRLTVL.

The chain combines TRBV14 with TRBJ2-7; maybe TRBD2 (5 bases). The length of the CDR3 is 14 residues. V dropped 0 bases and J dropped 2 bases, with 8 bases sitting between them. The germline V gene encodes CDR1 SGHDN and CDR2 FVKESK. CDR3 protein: CASSQDGGTYEQYF. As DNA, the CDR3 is TGTGCCAGCAGCCAAGATGGAGGAACCTACGAGCAGTACTTC.

The CDR3 region is CASSYGGGYQETQYF. The CDR3 coding sequence is TGTGCCAGCAGTTACGGCGGGGGGTACCAAGAGACCCAGTACTTC. The rearrangement joins TRBV6-2 or TRBV6-3 to TRBJ2-5, with TRBD2 matching over 8 bases. In germline, CDR1 is MNHEY, CDR2 SVGEGT. The CDR3 spans 15 residues. After removal of 2 bases from V and 0 bases from J, the junction contained 2 bases not matched to a gene.

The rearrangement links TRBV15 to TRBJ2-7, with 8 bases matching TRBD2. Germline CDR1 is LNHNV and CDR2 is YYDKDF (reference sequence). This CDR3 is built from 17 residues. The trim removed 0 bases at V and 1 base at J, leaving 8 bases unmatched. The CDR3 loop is CATSRDLSGGPSYEQYF. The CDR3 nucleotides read TGTGCCACCAGCAGAGACTTAAGCGGGGGACCATCCTACGAGCAGTACTTC.

The CDR3 DNA sequence: TGCGCCAGCAGCCAGGGCCCGCAGGGATTCTACAATGAGCAGTTCTTC. Protein: CASSQGPQGFYNEQFF. This chain links TRBV4-3 with TRBJ2-7, with a tentative D call TRBD1 (5 bases). The DNA end is a closer match to TRBJ2-1, so the J assignment may be wrong. The CDR3 spans 16 residues. Germline lookup yields CDR1 LGHNA and CDR2 YSLEER.

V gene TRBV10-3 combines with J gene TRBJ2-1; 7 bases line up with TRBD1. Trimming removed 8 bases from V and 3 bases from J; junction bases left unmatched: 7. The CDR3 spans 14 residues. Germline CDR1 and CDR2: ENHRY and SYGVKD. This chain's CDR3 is CAIAPGTDYNEQFF. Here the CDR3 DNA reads TGTGCCATCGCCCCCGGGACAGACTACAATGAGCAGTTCTTC.

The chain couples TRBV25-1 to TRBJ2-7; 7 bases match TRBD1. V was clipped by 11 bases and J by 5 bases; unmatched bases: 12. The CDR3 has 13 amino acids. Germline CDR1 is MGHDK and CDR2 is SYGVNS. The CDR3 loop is CAQSEQGRDEQYF. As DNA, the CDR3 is TGTGCCCAATCGGAACAGGGGCGCGACGAGCAGTACTTC.

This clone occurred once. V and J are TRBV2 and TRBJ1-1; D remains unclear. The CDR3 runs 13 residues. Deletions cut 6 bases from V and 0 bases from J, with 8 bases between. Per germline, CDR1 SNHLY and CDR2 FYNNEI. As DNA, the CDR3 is TGTGCCAGCAGCCCGCGGGTGAACACTGAAGCTTTCTTT. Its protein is CASSPRVNTEAFF.

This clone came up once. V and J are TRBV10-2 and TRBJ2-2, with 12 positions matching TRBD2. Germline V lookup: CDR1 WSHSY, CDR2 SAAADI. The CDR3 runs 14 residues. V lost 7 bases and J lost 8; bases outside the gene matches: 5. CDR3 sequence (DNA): TGCGCCAGCAACCTAGCGGGGGGGCCAGGGGAGCTGTTTTTT. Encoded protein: CASNLAGGPGELFF.

The CDR3 sequence is CATSSRLTGGTYEQYF. In DNA form, the CDR3 reads TGTGCCACCAGCAGTCGTTTGACAGGTGGGACCTACGAGCAGTACTTC. J is TRBJ2-7 and V is TRBV15, with D maybe TRBD1 (6 bases). The CDR3 runs 16 residues. Germline CDR1 and CDR2: LNHNV and YYDKDF (reference sequence). V lost 3 bases to trimming and J lost 2 bases, with 17 bases between them.

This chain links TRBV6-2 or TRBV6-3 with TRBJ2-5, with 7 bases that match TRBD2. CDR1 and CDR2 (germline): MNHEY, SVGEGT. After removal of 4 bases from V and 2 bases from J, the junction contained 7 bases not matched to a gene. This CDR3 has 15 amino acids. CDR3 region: CASSSPRAGQETQYF. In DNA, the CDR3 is TGTGCCAGCAGTTCCCCGAGAGCGGGGCAAGAGACCCAGTACTTC.

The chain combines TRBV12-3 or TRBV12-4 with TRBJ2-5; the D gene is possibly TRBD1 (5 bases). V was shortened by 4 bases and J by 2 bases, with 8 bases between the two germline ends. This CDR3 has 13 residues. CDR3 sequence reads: CASSWAGQETQYF. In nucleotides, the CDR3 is TGTGCCAGCAGTTGGGCAGGGCAAGAGACCCAGTACTTC.

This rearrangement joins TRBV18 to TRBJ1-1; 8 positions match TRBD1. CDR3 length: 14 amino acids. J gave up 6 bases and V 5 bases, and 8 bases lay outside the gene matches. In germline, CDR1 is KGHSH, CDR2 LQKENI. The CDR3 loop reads CASSSTGGVAEAFF. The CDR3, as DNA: TGTGCCAGCTCATCCACAGGGGGTGTCGCTGAAGCTTTCTTT.

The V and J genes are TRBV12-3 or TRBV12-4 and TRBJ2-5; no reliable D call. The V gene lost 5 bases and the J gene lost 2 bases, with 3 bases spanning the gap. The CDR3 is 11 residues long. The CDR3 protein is CASSLQETQYF. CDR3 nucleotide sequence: TGTGCCAGCAGTCTACAAGAGACCCAGTACTTC.

CDR3 coding DNA: TGTGCCAGCAGGGACCCGGGAGGCGGCTACACCTTC. Translating gives CASRDPGGGYTF. The V call is TRBV2, the J call TRBJ1-2; D not resolved. There are 12 residues in the CDR3. Germline-derived CDR1 and CDR2 are SNHLY and FYNNEI. V was shortened by 6 bases and J by 8 bases, with 13 bases between the two germline ends.

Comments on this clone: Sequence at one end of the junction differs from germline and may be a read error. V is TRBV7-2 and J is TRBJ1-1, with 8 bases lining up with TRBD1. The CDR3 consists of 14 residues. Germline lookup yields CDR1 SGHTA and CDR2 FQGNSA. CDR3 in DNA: TGTGCCAGCAGAAGGGACAGGCTGAAGACTGAAGCTTTCTTT. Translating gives CASRRDRLKTEAFF.

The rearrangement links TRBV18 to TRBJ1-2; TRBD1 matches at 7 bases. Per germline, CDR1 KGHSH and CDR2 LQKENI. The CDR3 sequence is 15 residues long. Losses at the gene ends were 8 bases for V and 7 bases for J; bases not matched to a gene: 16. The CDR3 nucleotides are TGTGCCAGCAAGGGACAAGGGGGCCAGGTGGCTGGCTACACCTTC. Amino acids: CASKGQGGQVAGYTF.

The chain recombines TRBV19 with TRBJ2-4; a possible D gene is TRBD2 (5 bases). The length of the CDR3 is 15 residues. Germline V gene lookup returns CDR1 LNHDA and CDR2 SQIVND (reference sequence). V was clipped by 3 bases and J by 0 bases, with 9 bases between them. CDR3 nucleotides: TGTGCCAGTAGTATGGCGGAGGTAGCCAAAAACATTCAGTACTTC. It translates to CASSMAEVAKNIQYF.

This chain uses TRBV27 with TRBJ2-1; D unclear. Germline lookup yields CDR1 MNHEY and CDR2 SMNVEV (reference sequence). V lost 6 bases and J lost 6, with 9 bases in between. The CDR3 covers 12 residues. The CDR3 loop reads CASSPYSNEQFF. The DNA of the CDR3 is TGTGCCAGCAGCCCCTACAGCAATGAGCAGTTCTTC.